The clone carrying this T cell receptor beta chain was counted between two and nine times. This sample was taken from a study of glioma-infiltrating T cells after dendritic cell vaccination. Regarding time point: after dendritic cell vaccination, including at tumor progression/relapse. Primers: 60 V beta forward and 13 J beta reverse. Sequencing was performed with immunoSEQ multiplex PCR; in TCRdb, only in-frame clones are kept and a portion is missing. This sample has tens of thousands of clones; roughly 91% occur once, and the top ten carry 2% to 2.5%. The CDR3 consists of 16 residues. The clonotype was recovered from a human donor with glioblastoma. The source material was blood, sampled after dendritic cell vaccination. V usage is TRBV21-1 and J usage is TRBJ2-7; the table assigns TRBD1, which was not confirmed against the DNA. TRBV21-1 has pseudogene status. The CDR3 is CASSKENTASSYEQYF. CDR3 nucleotide sequence: TGTGCCAGCAGCAAAGAGAACACCGCAAGCTCCTACGAGCAGTACTTC.